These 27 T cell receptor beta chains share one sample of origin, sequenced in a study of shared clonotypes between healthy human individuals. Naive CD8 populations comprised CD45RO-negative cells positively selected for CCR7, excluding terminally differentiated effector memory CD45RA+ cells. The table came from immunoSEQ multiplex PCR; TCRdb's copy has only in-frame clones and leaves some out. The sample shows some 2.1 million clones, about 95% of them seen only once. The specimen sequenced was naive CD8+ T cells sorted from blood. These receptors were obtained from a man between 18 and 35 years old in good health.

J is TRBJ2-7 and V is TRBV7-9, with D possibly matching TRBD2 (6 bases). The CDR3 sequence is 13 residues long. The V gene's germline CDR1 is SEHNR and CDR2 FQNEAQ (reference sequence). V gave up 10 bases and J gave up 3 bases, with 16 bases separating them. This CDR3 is CATGGERSYEQYF. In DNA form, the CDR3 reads TGTGCCACCGGAGGGGAACGTAGCTACGAGCAGTACTTC.

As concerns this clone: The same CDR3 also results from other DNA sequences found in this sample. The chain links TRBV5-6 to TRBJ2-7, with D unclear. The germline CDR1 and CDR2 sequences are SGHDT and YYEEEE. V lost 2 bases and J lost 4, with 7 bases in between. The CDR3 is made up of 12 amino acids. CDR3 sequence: CASSFQSYEQYF. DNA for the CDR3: TGTGCCAGCAGCTTTCAGAGTTACGAGCAGTACTTC.

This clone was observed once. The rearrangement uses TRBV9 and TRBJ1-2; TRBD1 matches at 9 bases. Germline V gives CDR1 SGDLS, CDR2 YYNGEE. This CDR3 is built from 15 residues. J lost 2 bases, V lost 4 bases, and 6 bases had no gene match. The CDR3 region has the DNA TGTGCCAGCAGCCCAGTTACAGGGGGCAACTATGGCTACACCTTC. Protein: CASSPVTGGNYGYTF.

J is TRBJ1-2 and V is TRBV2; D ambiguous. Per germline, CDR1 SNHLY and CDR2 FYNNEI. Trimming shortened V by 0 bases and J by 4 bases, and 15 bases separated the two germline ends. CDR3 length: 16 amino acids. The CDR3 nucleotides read TGTGCCAGCAGTGAAGCGCTTGCCGGGCCCAGCTATGGCTACACCTTC. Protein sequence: CASSEALAGPSYGYTF.

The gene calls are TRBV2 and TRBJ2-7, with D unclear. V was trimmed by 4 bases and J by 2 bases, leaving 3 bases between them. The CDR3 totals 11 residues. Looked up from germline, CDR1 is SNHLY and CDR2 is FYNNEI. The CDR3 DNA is TGTGCCAGCAGTGCCCCCTACGAGCAGTACTTC. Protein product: CASSAPYEQYF. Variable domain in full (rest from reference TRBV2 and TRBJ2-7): EPEVTQTPSHQVTQMGQEVILRCVPISNHLYFYWYRQILGQKVEFLVSFYNNEISEKSEIFDDQFSVERPDGSNFTLKIRSTKLEDSAMYFCASSAPYEQYFGPGTRLTVT.

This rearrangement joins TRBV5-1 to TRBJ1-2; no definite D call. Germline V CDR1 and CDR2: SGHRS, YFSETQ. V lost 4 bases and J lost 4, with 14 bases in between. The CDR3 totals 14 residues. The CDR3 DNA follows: TGCGCCAGCAGCCAGGAGGGCGTTGGCTATGGCTACACCTTC. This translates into CASSQEGVGYGYTF.

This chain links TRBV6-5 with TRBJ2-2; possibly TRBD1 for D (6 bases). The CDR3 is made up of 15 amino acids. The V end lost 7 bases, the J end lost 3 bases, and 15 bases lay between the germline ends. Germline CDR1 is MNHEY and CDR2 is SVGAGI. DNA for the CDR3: TGTGCCAGCACGGCTGGGCAGGGGCACACCGGGGAGCTGTTTTTT. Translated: CASTAGQGHTGELFF.

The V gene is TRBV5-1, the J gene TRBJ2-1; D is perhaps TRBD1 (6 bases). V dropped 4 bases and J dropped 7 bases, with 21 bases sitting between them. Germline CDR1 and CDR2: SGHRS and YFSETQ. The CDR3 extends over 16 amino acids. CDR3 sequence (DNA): TGCGCCAGCAGCCGGGATTCAGGGGCACCCCTAAATGAGCAGTTCTTC. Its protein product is CASSRDSGAPLNEQFF.

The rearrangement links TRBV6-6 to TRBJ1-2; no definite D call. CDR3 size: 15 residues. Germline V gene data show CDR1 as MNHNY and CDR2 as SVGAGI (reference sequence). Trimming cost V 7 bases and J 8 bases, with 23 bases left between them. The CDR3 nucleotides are TGTGCCAGCACCACCAACATGGTGACACTTAGGGGCTACACCTTC. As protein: CASTTNMVTLRGYTF.

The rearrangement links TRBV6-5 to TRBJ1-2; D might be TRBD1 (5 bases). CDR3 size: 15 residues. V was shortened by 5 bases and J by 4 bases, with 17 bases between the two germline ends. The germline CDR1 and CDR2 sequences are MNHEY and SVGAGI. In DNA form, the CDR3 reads TGTGCCAGCAGTCCATCCGGGGGTGAAACCTATGGCTACACCTTC. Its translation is CASSPSGGETYGYTF.

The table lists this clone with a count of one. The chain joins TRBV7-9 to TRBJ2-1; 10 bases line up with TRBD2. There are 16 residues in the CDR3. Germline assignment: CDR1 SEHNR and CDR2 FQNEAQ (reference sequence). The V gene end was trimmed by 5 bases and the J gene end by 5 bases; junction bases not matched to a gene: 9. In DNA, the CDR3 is TGTGCCAGCAGCCCTCCTAGCGGGAGAAATCACAATGAGCAGTTCTTC. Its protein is CASSPPSGRNHNEQFF. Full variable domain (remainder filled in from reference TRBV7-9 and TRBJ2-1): DTGVSQNPRHKITKRGQNVTFRCDPISEHNRLYWYRQTLGQGPEFLTYFQNEAQLEKSRLLSDRFSAERPKGSFSTLEIQRTEQGDSAMYLCASSPPSGRNHNEQFFGPGTRLTVL.

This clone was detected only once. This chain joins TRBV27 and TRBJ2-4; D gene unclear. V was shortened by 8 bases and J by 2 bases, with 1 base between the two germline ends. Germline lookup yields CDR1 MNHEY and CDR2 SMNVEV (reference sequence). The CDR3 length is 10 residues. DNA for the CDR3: TGTGCCAGCCCCAAAAACATTCAGTACTTC. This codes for CASPKNIQYF.

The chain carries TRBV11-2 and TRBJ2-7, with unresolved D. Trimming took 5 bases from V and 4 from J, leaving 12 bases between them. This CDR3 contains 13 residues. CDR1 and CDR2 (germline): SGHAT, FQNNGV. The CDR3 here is CASSPGGQYEQYF. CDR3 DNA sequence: TGTGCCAGCAGCCCCGGCGGCCAATACGAGCAGTACTTC.

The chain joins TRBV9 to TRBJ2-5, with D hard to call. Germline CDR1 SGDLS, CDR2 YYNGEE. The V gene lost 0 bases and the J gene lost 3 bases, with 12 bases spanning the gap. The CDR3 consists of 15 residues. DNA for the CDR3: TGTGCCAGCAGCGTAGGGGCTACCTGGAAAGAGACCCAGTACTTC. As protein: CASSVGATWKETQYF. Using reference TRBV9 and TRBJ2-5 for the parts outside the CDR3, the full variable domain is DSGVTQTPKHLITATGQRVTLRCSPRSGDLSVYWYQQSLDQGLQFLIQYYNGEERAKGNILERFSAQQFPDLHSELNLSSLELGDSALYFCASSVGATWKETQYFGPGTRLLVL.

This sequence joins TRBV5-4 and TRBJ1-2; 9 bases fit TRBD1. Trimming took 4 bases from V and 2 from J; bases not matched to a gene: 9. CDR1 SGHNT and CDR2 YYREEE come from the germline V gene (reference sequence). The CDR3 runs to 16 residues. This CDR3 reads CASSPWTGAINYGYTF. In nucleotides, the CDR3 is TGTGCCAGCAGCCCGTGGACAGGGGCCATAAACTATGGCTACACCTTC.

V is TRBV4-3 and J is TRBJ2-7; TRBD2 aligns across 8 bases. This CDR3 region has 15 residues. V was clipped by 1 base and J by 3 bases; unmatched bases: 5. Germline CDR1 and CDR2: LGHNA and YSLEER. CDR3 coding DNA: TGCGCCAGCAGCCAAGTTACTAGCGGTTACTACGAGCAGTACTTC. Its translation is CASSQVTSGYYEQYF.

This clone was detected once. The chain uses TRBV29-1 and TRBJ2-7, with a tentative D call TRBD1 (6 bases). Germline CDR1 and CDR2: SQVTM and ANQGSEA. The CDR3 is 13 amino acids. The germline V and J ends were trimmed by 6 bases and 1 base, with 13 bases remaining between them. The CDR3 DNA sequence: TGCAGCGTGTCCGGGACACTTTCCTACGAGCAGTACTTC. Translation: CSVSGTLSYEQYF.

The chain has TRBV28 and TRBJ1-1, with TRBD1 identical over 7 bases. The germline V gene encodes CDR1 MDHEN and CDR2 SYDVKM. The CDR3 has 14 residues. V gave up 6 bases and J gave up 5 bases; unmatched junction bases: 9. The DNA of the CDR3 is TGTGCCAGCAGCGATACAGGGGTAGGGACTGAAGCTTTCTTT. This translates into CASSDTGVGTEAFF.

CDR3 nucleotides: TGCAGCGCCCAAGAACGGGACAGTAACTATGGCTACACCTTC. It is translated as CSAQERDSNYGYTF. The rearrangement joins TRBV29-1 to TRBJ1-2; 7 nucleotides match TRBD1. Trimming removed 7 bases from V and 1 base from J; junction bases left unmatched: 9. Germline CDR1 reads SQVTM; CDR2 reads ANQGSEA. This CDR3 spans 14 amino acids.

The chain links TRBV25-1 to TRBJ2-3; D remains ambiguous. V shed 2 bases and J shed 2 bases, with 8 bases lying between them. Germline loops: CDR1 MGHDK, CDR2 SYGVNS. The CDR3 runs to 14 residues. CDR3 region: CASSEGSSTDTQYF. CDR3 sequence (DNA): TGTGCCAGCAGTGAAGGGTCATCCACAGATACGCAGTATTTT.

This CDR3 is CASSEYLTRETEAFF. The CDR3 nucleotides read TGTGCCAGCAGTGAATACTTAACGCGGGAGACTGAAGCTTTCTTT. The chain combines TRBV6-1 with TRBJ1-1; no reliable D call. V was shortened by 2 bases and J by 5 bases, with 15 bases between the two germline ends. There are 15 residues in the CDR3. CDR1 and CDR2 (germline): MNHNS, SASEGT.

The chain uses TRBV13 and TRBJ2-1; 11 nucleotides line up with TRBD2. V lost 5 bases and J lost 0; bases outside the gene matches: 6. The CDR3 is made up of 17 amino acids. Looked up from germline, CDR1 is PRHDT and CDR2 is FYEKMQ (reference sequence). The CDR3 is CASSPGTSGNSYNEQFF. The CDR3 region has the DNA TGTGCCAGCAGCCCCGGGACTAGCGGCAACTCCTACAATGAGCAGTTCTTC.

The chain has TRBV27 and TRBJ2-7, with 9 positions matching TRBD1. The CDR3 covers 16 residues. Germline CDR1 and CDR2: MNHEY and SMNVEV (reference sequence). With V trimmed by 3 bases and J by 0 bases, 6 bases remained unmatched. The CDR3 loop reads CASSFLGQGISYEQYF. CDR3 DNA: TGTGCCAGCAGTTTTCTAGGACAGGGGATCTCCTACGAGCAGTACTTC.

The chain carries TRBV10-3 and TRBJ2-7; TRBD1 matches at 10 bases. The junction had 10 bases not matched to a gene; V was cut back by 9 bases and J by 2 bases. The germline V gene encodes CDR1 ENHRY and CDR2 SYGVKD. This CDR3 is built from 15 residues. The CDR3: CAIREPGTGAYEQYF. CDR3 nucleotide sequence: TGTGCCATTCGAGAACCCGGGACAGGGGCCTACGAGCAGTACTTC.

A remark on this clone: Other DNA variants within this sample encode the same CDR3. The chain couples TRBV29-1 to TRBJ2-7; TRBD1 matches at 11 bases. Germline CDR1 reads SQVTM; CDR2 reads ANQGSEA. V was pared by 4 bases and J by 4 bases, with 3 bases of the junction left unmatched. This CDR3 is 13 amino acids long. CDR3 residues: CSVAGQGVYEQYF. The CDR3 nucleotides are TGCAGCGTTGCGGGACAGGGGGTGTACGAGCAGTACTTC.

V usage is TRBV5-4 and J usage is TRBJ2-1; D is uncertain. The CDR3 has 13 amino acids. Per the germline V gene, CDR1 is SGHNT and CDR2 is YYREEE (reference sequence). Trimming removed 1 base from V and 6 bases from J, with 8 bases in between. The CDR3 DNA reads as TGTGCCAGCAGCTTGTCTCTGGGCAATGAGCAGTTCTTC. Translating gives CASSLSLGNEQFF.

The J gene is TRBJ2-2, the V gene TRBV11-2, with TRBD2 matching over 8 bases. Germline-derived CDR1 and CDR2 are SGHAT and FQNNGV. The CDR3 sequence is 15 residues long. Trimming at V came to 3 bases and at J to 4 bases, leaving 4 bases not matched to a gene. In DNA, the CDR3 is TGTGCCAGCAGCTTGGGACTAGGAGCCACCGGGGAGCTGTTTTTT. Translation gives CASSLGLGATGELFF.